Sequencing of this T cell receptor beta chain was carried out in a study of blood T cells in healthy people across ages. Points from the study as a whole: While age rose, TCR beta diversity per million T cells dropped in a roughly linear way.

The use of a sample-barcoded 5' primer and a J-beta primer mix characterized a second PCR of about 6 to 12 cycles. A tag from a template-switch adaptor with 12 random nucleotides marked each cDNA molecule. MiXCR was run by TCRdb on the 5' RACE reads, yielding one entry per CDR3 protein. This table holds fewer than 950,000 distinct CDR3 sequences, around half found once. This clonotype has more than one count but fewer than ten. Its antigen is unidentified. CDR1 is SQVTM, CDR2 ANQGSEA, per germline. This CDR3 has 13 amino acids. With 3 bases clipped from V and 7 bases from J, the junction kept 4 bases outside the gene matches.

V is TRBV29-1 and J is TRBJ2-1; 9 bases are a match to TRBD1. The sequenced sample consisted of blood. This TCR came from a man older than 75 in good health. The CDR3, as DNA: TGCAGCGTTGATACAGGGGGCTCAAATGAGCAGTTCTTC. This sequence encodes CSVDTGGSNEQFF.